This record concerns one TCR beta chain sequence. Its matching antigen is unknown. These data are taken from a study of PD-1 blockade in classical Hodgkin lymphoma. Study conclusions and caveats: At C4D1, TCR diversity had climbed significantly for CD4+ cells, though not for CD8+ cells. Complete responders matched newly diagnosed patients in baseline diversity.

Here immunoSEQ multiplex PCR was the method, and the copy in TCRdb shows in-frame clones only, minus some. The sample includes about 3,700 clones, around three quarters of them seen just once. Time point specified: cycle 4 day 1 (C4D1), after about 6 weeks of nivolumab. Each patient relapsed following autologous stem cell transplantation, and prior brentuximab vedotin exposure differed. From thawed PBMCs, magnetic negative selection was used to isolate the CD8+ T cells. From germline, CDR1 is SGHRS and CDR2 YFSETQ. CDR3 length equals 13 residues. The ends were cut back, 0 bases at V and 5 bases at J, with 9 bases in the middle.

Source: CD8+ T cells from blood, taken before the fourth cycle of nivolumab. This chain joins TRBV5-1 and TRBJ2-7, with D perhaps TRBD1 (5 bases). The source is a human donor with classical Hodgkin lymphoma. This CDR3 is CASSLVRGHEQYF. The CDR3 DNA is TGCGCCAGCAGCTTGGTTAGGGGCCACGAGCAGTACTTC. The variable domain in full, with the rest retrieved from reference TRBV5-1 and TRBJ2-7, is KAGVTQTPRYLIKTRGQQVTLSCSPISGHRSVSWYQQTPGQGLQFLFEYFSETQRNKGNFPGRFSGRQFSNSRSEMNVSTLELGDSALYLCASSLVRGHEQYFGPGTRLTVT.